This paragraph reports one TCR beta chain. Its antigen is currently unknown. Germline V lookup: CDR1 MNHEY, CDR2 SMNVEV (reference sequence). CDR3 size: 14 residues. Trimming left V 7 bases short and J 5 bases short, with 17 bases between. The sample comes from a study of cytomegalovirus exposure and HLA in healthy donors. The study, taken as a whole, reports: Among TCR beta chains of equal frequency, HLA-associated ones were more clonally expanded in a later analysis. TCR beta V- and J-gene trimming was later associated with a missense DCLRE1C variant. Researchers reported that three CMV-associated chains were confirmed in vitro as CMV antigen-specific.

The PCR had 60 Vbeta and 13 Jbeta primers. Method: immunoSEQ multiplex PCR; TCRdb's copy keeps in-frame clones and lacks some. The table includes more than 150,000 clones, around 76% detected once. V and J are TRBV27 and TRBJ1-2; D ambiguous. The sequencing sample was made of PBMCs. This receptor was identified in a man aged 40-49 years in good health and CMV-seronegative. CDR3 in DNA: TGTGCCAGCAAGGCGCGGGGATTTGGATATGGCTACACCTTC. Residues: CASKARGFGYGYTF.